A single sample is the source of the 27 T cell receptor beta chains below, sequenced in a study of yellow fever vaccine responses in identical twins. TCRdb re-called the RT-PCR reads through MiXCR, storing one row per CDR3 protein. The sample has 30,000 to 35,000 distinct CDR3 sequences; about 61% are singletons. The source material was T cells from blood (PBMCs), unsorted or a sorted subset (not recorded which), sampled before or after yellow fever vaccination (not recorded which). Receptors were obtained from a woman between 18 and 29 years old who received the yellow fever vaccine.

The genes are TRBV29-1 and TRBJ1-4; D unclear. Germline V gives CDR1 SQVTM, CDR2 ANQGSEA. V dropped 0 bases and J dropped 7 bases, with 12 bases sitting between them. The CDR3 length is 14 residues. The CDR3 sequence is CSVEETGIGEKLFF. Here the CDR3 DNA reads TGCAGCGTTGAAGAGACGGGGATCGGTGAAAAACTGTTTTTT.

This sequence joins TRBV6-1 and TRBJ2-1; the D call may be TRBD1 or TRBD2 (5 bases each). The CDR3 runs 16 residues. V was shortened by 6 bases and J by 0 bases, with 15 bases between the two germline ends. CDR1 is MNHNS, CDR2 SASEGT, per germline. The CDR3 here is CASSKYGASSYNEQFF. The CDR3 DNA follows: TGTGCCAGCAGCAAGTACGGGGCGAGCTCCTACAATGAGCAGTTCTTC.

This chain links TRBV20-1 with TRBJ2-7, with D unclear. Germline CDR1 reads DFQATT; CDR2 reads SNEGSKA (reference sequence). The V end was cut by 5 bases, the J end by 0 bases, with 11 bases between. The CDR3 has 13 amino acids. The CDR3 bases are TGCAGTGCTTACAAAAGTACCTCCTACGAGCAGTACTTC. It yields the protein CSAYKSTSYEQYF.

The rearrangement uses TRBV29-1 and TRBJ1-1; D perhaps matches TRBD1 (5 bases). The CDR3 is made up of 14 amino acids. Germline V gene sequence: CDR1 SQVTM, CDR2 ANQGSEA. This CDR3 is CGVRGWLVNTEAFF. In DNA, the CDR3 is TGCGGAGTGAGGGGTTGGTTGGTGAACACTGAAGCTTTCTTT.

The V gene is TRBV7-9, the J gene TRBJ2-5; TRBD1 matches at 11 bases. Trimming took 4 bases from V and 3 from J; bases not matched to a gene: 1. This CDR3 contains 14 residues. Germline assignment: CDR1 SEHNR and CDR2 FQNEAQ (reference sequence). In DNA form, the CDR3 reads TGTGCCAGCAGCTCGGGACAGGGGGAAGAGACCCAGTACTTC. Residues: CASSSGQGEETQYF.

This chain uses TRBV7-3 with TRBJ1-2, with TRBD1 as a possible D gene (5 bases). The CDR3 contains 16 residues. V was trimmed by 2 bases and J by 4 bases, leaving 17 bases between them. Germline CDR1 SGHTA, CDR2 FQGTGA. The DNA of the CDR3 is TGTGCCAGCAGCTTAGTGTCCGGGACGGGGCTCTATGGCTACACCTTC. This encodes CASSLVSGTGLYGYTF. The complete variable domain, with remaining parts taken from reference TRBV7-3 and TRBJ1-2, reads GAGVSQTPSNKVTEKGKYVELRCDPISGHTALYWYRQSLGQGPEFLIYFQGTGAADDSGLPNDRFFAVRPEGSVSTLKIQRTERGDSAVYLCASSLVSGTGLYGYTFGSGTRLTVV.

This clonotype was found a few times. The chain employs TRBV4-3 and TRBJ1-1; D remains ambiguous. This CDR3 is 12 amino acids long. From germline, CDR1 is LGHNA and CDR2 YSLEER. Trimming took off 8 bases at V and 0 bases at J, with 7 bases between the two ends. As DNA, the CDR3 is TGCGCCAGCGTGAGTTTGAACACTGAAGCTTTCTTT. This gives the protein CASVSLNTEAFF.

The rearrangement links TRBV5-6 to TRBJ2-7; D remains ambiguous. The CDR3 contains 14 residues. Trimming shortened V by 1 base and J by 3 bases, and 11 bases separated the two germline ends. Germline V gives CDR1 SGHDT, CDR2 YYEEEE. The CDR3 region has the DNA TGTGCCAGCAGCTTGTGGAACGCCCGCTACGAGCAGTACTTC. It translates to CASSLWNARYEQYF.

J is TRBJ2-7 and V is TRBV18, with no clear D. CDR1 and CDR2 (germline): KGHSH, LQKENI. The ends were cut back, 9 bases at V and 2 bases at J, with 17 bases in the middle. There are 14 residues in the CDR3. CDR3 DNA: TGTGCCAGAACACCACCGTTCCATCCCTACGAGCAGTACTTC. It is translated as CARTPPFHPYEQYF.

This rearrangement joins TRBV7-9 to TRBJ2-1; a possible D gene is TRBD2 (5 bases). Germline assignment: CDR1 SEHNR and CDR2 FQNEAQ (reference sequence). This CDR3 spans 14 amino acids. V lost 1 base to trimming and J lost 3 bases, with 7 bases between them. DNA of the CDR3: TGTGCCAGCAGCTTAGAGGGAGTCTACAATGAGCAGTTCTTC. Protein: CASSLEGVYNEQFF.

The J gene is TRBJ1-5, the V gene TRBV3-1; D possibly corresponds to TRBD1 (5 bases). This CDR3 contains 17 residues. Germline V CDR1 and CDR2: LGHDT, YNNKEL (reference sequence). The ends were cut back, 3 bases at V and 3 bases at J, with 18 bases in the middle. The CDR3 protein is CASSHYGTGYDNQPQHF. The CDR3 DNA reads as TGTGCCAGCAGCCACTACGGTACAGGCTATGACAATCAGCCCCAGCATTTT.

The chain couples TRBV24-1 to TRBJ1-5; D might be TRBD1 (5 bases). Trimming removed 3 bases from V and 0 bases from J, with 17 bases in between. The CDR3 is 18 residues long. Germline lookup yields CDR1 KGHDR and CDR2 SFDVKD. CDR3 in DNA: TGTGCCACCAGTGATAGTGGTCACGGGGCGCATAGCAATCAGCCCCAGCATTTT. This sequence encodes CATSDSGHGAHSNQPQHF.

This rearrangement joins TRBV10-3 to TRBJ2-1; 7 bases line up with TRBD2. The CDR3 is 12 amino acids. V lost 10 bases, J lost 13 bases, and 13 bases stayed unmatched. CDR1 is ENHRY and CDR2 is SYGVKD in the germline V gene. For the CDR3, the DNA is TGTGCCACAGGTCTTTGGCGGGAGAGACAGTTCTTC. It translates to CATGLWRERQFF.

In DNA form, the CDR3 reads TGTGCCAGCAGCTTAGGCAGGGGGCGAAAAGACACCGGGGAGCTGTTTTTT. Encoded protein: CASSLGRGRKDTGELFF. The V call is TRBV11-3, the J call TRBJ2-2; TRBD1 matches at 8 bases. Germline values: CDR1 SGHNT, CDR2 YENEEA. The CDR3 consists of 17 residues. The V gene end was trimmed by 1 base and the J gene end by 3 bases; junction bases not matched to a gene: 7.

The CDR3 sequence: CASSNHDRGLTSTDTQYF. The CDR3 DNA reads as TGCGCCAGCAGCAACCACGACAGGGGCCTCACCAGCACAGATACGCAGTATTTT. The V gene is TRBV5-1, the J gene TRBJ2-3; TRBD1 aligns across 8 bases. Trimming at V came to 4 bases and at J to 0 bases, leaving 13 bases not matched to a gene. There are 18 residues in the CDR3. CDR1 and CDR2 (germline): SGHRS, YFSETQ.

The genes are TRBV28 and TRBJ2-5; 8 bases match TRBD2. The ends lost 3 bases at V and 4 bases at J; junction bases unmatched: 10. Germline CDR1 reads MDHEN; CDR2 reads SYDVKM. There are 16 residues in the CDR3. In DNA form, the CDR3 reads TGTGCCAGCAGTTTGGGGTCGGGGGGGCGTCGAGAGACCCAGTACTTC. This codes for CASSLGSGGRRETQYF.

CDR3 DNA sequence: TGCGCCAGCAGCCCAGGGACCCGAGAGACCCAGTACTTC. This codes for CASSPGTRETQYF. This chain joins TRBV5-1 and TRBJ2-5; D assignment may be TRBD1 or TRBD2 (5 bases each). V was cut by 4 bases and J by 4 bases, with 11 bases left in between. The germline V gene encodes CDR1 SGHRS and CDR2 YFSETQ. The CDR3 is 13 residues long. Supplemented by reference TRBV5-1 and TRBJ2-5, the full variable domain reads KAGVTQTPRYLIKTRGQQVTLSCSPISGHRSVSWYQQTPGQGLQFLFEYFSETQRNKGNFPGRFSGRQFSNSRSEMNVSTLELGDSALYLCASSPGTRETQYFGPGTRLLVL.

V is TRBV2 and J is TRBJ1-6; the match to TRBD1 covers 9 bases. The CDR3 has 15 amino acids. From germline, CDR1 is SNHLY and CDR2 FYNNEI. Trimming cost V 4 bases and J 5 bases; bases outside gene matches: 3. CDR3 region: CASSARTGDNSPLHF. In DNA form, the CDR3 reads TGTGCCAGCAGTGCCAGGACAGGGGATAATTCACCCCTCCACTTT.

The chain couples TRBV3-1 to TRBJ1-1; perhaps TRBD1 as D (6 bases). CDR1 LGHDT and CDR2 YNNKEL come from the germline V gene (reference sequence). The CDR3 spans 15 residues. V was pared by 3 bases and J by 4 bases, with 15 bases between. The CDR3 DNA reads TGTGCCAGCAGCCATGGGGGGGCCGGGGGCACTGAAGCTTTCTTT. Its translation is CASSHGGAGGTEAFF.

V is TRBV29-1 and J is TRBJ2-3; 8 positions agree with TRBD1. The CDR3 has 12 residues. Germline V lookup: CDR1 SQVTM, CDR2 ANQGSEA. The V gene end was trimmed by 2 bases and the J gene end by 8 bases; junction bases not matched to a gene: 3. CDR3 DNA sequence: TGCAGCGTTGAACGGACAGGGCGTACGCAGTATTTT. Translating it yields CSVERTGRTQYF.

The chain couples TRBV4-2 to TRBJ2-6, with TRBD2 matching 9 bases. This CDR3 comprises 20 residues. The germline gives CDR1 LGHNA, CDR2 YNFKEQ. The J segment lost 0 bases and the V segment lost 0 bases, leaving 9 bases of the junction unmatched. CDR3 DNA sequence: TGTGCCAGCAGCCAAGAGGTCCTACTAGCGGGTTTCTCTGGGGCCAACGTCCTGACTTTC. It translates to CASSQEVLLAGFSGANVLTF.

The rearrangement links TRBV4-2 to TRBJ2-7, with 12 positions matching TRBD2. Looked up from germline, CDR1 is LGHNA and CDR2 is YNFKEQ. This CDR3 spans 17 amino acids. Trimming cost V 4 bases and J 5 bases; bases outside gene matches: 12. The CDR3 sequence is CASSPTSGRLYSHEQYF. The CDR3 DNA is TGTGCCAGCAGCCCCACTAGCGGGAGGCTTTATTCTCACGAGCAGTACTTC.

The chain carries TRBV5-1 and TRBJ1-1; 10 bases are shared with TRBD1. The V gene end was trimmed by 0 bases and the J gene end by 1 base; junction bases not matched to a gene: 9. The CDR3 sequence is 18 residues long. Germline CDR1 is SGHRS and CDR2 is YFSETQ. The CDR3 sequence is CASSLGKDRGPRNTEAFF. CDR3 coding DNA: TGCGCCAGCAGCTTGGGAAAAGACAGGGGGCCGAGGAACACTGAAGCTTTCTTT.

This clonotype was observed a few times. The rearrangement joins TRBV28 to TRBJ1-2; unclear D gene. V lost 10 bases and J 5 bases, leaving 14 bases between the germline ends. Germline values: CDR1 MDHEN, CDR2 SYDVKM. The CDR3 length is 12 residues. Written as DNA, the CDR3 is TGTGCCACCCCGTCCCGAGGGTATGGCTACACCTTC. It codes for CATPSRGYGYTF.

This clonotype was observed a handful of times. V is TRBV9 and J is TRBJ2-7; 8 bases align to TRBD1. V lost 0 bases and J lost 6; bases outside the gene matches: 5. Germline CDR1 is SGDLS and CDR2 is YYNGEE. This CDR3 region has 14 residues. CDR3 in amino acids: CASSVGRGPLEQYF. The DNA for the CDR3 is TGTGCCAGCAGCGTAGGCAGGGGGCCCCTCGAGCAGTACTTC.

This clonotype was picked up one time. The chain recombines TRBV3-1 with TRBJ1-2, with a weak D call TRBD1 (5 bases). Trimming shortened V by 5 bases and J by 10 bases, and 14 bases separated the two germline ends. The CDR3 has 12 amino acids. Looked up from germline, CDR1 is LGHDT and CDR2 is YNNKEL (reference sequence). This CDR3 reads CASSATGTFYTF. Here the CDR3 DNA reads TGTGCCAGCAGCGCTACAGGTACCTTCTACACCTTC.

J is TRBJ2-5 and V is TRBV5-1; 9 bases line up with TRBD2. Germline V gene sequence: CDR1 SGHRS, CDR2 YFSETQ. V was pared by 4 bases and J by 2 bases, with 6 bases of the junction left unmatched. CDR3 length equals 15 residues. CDR3 residues: CASSISSGKQETQYF. For the CDR3, the DNA is TGCGCCAGCAGCATCTCTAGCGGGAAACAAGAGACCCAGTACTTC.